This TCR beta chain was sequenced in a study of blood T cell repertoires in COVID-19. Background on the study: The United States, Italy and Spain were the sources of the acute and convalescent COVID-19 samples.

Per the original methods: Counts of nucleated cells, estimated from reference gene primer amplification, were obtained. The assay was immunoSEQ multiplex PCR, and TCRdb's table has in-frame clones only and misses some. V and J calls and clone size are copied from that table; D and trimming were computed from the DNA. The sample carries over 80,000 clones, about 80% recorded once. The germline V gene encodes CDR1 SGHTA and CDR2 FQGTGA. This CDR3 is 16 amino acids long. After removal of 3 bases from V and 4 bases from J, the junction contained 4 bases not matched to a gene. V and J are TRBV7-3 and TRBJ2-3; TRBD2 matches 13 bases. Sequencing was carried out using peripheral blood. The origin of this receptor is a woman in her 70s with acute or convalescent COVID-19. The CDR3 DNA follows: TGTGCCAGCAGCTTCCTAGGACTAGCGGGGGCAGATACGCAGTATTTT. Translated, it gives CASSFLGLAGADTQYF.